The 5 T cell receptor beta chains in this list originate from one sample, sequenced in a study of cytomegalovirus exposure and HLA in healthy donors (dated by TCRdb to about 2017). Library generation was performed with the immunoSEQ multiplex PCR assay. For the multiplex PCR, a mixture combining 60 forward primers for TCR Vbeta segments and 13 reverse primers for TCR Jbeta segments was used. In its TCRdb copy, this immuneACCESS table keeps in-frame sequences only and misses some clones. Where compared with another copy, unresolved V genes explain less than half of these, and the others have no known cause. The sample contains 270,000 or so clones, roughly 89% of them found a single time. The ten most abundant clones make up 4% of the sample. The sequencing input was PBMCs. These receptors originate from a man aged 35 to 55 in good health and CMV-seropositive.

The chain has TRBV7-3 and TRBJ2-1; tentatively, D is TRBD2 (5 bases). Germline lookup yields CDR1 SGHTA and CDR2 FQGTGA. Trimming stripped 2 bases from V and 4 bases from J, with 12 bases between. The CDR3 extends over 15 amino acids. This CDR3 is CASSLGLLIYNEQFF. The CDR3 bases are TGTGCCAGCAGCTTAGGACTCCTAATTTACAATGAGCAGTTCTTC.

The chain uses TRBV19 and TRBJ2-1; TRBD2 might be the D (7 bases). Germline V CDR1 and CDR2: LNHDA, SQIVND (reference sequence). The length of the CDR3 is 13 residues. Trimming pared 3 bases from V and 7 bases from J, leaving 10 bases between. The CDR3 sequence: CASSMGGTNEQFF. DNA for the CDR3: TGTGCCAGTAGTATGGGGGGGACAAATGAGCAGTTCTTC. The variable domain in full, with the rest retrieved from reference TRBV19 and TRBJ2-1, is DGGITQSPKYLFRKEGQNVTLSCEQNLNHDAMYWYRQDPGQGLRLIYYSQIVNDFQKGDIAEGYSVSREKKESFPLTVTSAQKNPTAFYLCASSMGGTNEQFFGPGTRLTVL.

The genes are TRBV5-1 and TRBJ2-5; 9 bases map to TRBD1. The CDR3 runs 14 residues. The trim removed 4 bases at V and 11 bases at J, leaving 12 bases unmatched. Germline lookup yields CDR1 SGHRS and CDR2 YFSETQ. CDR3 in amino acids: CASSPRDRVGEQYF. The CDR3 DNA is TGCGCCAGCAGCCCCCGGGACAGGGTGGGGGAGCAGTACTTC.

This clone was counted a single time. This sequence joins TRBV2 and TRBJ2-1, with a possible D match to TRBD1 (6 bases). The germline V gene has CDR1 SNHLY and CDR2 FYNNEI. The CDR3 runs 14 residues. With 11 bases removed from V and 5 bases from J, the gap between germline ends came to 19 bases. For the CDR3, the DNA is TGTGCCGGGGAATCAGCCCAGGGGCACAATGAGCAGTTCTTC. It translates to CAGESAQGHNEQFF.

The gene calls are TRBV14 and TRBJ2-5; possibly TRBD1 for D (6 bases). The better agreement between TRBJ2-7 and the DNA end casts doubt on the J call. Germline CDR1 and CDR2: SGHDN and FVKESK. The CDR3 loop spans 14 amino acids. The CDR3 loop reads CASSPQGPTYEQYF. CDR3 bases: TGTGCCAGCAGCCCCCAGGGGCCGACCTACGAGCAGTACTTC.